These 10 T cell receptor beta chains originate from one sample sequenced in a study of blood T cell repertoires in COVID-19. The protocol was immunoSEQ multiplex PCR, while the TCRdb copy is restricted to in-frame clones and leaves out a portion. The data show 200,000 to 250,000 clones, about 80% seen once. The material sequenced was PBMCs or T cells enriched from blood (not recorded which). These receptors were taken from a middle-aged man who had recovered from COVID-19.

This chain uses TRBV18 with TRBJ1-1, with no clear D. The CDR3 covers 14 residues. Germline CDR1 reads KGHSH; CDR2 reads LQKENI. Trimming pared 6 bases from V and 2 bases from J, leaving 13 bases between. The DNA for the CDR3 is TGTGCCAGCTCCCTCGGGCGGGTCAACACTGAAGCTTTCTTT. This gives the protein CASSLGRVNTEAFF.

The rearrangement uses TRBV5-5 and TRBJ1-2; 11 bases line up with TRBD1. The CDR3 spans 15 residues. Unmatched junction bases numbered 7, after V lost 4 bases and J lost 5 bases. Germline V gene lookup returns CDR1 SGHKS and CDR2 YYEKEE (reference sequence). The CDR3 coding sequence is TGTGCCAGCAGCGTTGTGGGACAGGGGGGGTATGGCTACACCTTC. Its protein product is CASSVVGQGGYGYTF. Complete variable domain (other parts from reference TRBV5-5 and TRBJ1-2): DAGVTQSPTHLIKTRGQQVTLRCSPISGHKSVSWYQQVLGQGPQFIFQYYEKEERGRGNFPDRFSARQFPNYSSELNVNALLLGDSALYLCASSVVGQGGYGYTFGSGTRLTVV.

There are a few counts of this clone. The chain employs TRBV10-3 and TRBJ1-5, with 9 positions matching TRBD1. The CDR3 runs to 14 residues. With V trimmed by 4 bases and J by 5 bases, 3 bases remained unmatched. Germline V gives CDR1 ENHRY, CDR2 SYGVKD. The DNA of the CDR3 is TGTGCCATCAGTGCAGACAGGGGGGATCAGCCCCAGCATTTT. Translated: CAISADRGDQPQHF.

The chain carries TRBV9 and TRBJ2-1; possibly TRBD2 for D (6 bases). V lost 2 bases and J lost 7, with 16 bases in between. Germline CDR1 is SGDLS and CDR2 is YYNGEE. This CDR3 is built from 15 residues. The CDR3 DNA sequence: TGTGCCAGCAGCGTCACCGCAGGAGGGAGGAATGAGCAGTTCTTC. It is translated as CASSVTAGGRNEQFF. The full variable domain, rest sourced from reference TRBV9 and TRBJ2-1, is DSGVTQTPKHLITATGQRVTLRCSPRSGDLSVYWYQQSLDQGLQFLIQYYNGEERAKGNILERFSAQQFPDLHSELNLSSLELGDSALYFCASSVTAGGRNEQFFGPGTRLTVL.

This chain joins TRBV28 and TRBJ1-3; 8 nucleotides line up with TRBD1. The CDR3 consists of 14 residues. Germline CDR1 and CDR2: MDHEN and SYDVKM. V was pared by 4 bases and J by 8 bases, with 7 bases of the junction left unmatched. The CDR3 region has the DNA TGTGCCAGCAGTTCCCAGGGGGCGTTGGACACCATATATTTT. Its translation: CASSSQGALDTIYF.

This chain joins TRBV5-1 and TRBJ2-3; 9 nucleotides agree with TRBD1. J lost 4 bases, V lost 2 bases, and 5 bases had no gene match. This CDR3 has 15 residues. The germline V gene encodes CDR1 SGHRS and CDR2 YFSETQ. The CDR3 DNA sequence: TGCGCCAGCAGCTTCGGGACAGGGCTCGCAGATACGCAGTATTTT. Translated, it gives CASSFGTGLADTQYF. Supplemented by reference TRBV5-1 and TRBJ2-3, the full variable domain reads KAGVTQTPRYLIKTRGQQVTLSCSPISGHRSVSWYQQTPGQGLQFLFEYFSETQRNKGNFPGRFSGRQFSNSRSEMNVSTLELGDSALYLCASSFGTGLADTQYFGPGTRLTVL.

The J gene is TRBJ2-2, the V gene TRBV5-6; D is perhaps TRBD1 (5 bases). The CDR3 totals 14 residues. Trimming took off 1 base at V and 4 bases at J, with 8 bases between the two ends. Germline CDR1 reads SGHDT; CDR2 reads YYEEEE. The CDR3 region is CASSLKGSTGELFF. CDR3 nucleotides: TGTGCCAGCAGCTTGAAGGGGTCCACCGGGGAGCTGTTTTTT. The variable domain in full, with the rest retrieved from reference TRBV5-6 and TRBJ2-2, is DAGVTQSPTHLIKTRGQQVTLRCSPKSGHDTVSWYQQALGQGPQFIFQYYEEEERQRGNFPDRFSGHQFPNYSSELNVNALLLGDSALYLCASSLKGSTGELFFGEGSRLTVL.

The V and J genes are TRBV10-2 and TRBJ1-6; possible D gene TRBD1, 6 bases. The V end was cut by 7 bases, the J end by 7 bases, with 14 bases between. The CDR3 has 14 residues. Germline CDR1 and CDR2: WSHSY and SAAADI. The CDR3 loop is CASNQGKENSPLHF. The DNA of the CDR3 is TGCGCCAGCAATCAGGGGAAGGAGAATTCACCCCTCCACTTT.

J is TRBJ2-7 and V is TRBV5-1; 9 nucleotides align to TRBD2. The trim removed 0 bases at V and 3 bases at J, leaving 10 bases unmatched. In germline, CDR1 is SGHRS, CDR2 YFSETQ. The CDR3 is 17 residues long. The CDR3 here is CASSLAYFSGSSYEQYF. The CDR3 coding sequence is TGCGCCAGCAGCTTGGCCTACTTTAGCGGGAGTAGCTACGAGCAGTACTTC.

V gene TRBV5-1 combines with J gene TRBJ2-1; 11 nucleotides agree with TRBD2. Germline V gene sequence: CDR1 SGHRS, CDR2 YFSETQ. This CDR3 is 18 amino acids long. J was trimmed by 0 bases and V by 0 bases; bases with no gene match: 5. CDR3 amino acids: CASSLVSGLADSYNEQFF. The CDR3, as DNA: TGCGCCAGCAGCTTGGTTTCGGGACTAGCGGACTCCTACAATGAGCAGTTCTTC.